A selection of T cell receptor beta chains follows, all from one sample in a study of blood T cell repertoires in COVID-19. Assay: immunoSEQ multiplex PCR; the TCRdb copy retains only in-frame clones and omits some. The sample lists roughly 150,000 clones, approximately 88% occurring once. The specimen was peripheral blood. The receptors stem from a human donor in a cohort sampled during active COVID-19. Each CDR3 is given with its conserved first and last residue. Each record gives: CDR3 DNA, CDR3 protein, clone size, D gene, J gene, V gene. The D gene is left open where the match is weak. The size entry is marked missing in some rows and otherwise reads once, few, many or a size class.

TGTGCCAGCAGCTTAGACAGAAAGAGGCAGTACTTC CASSLDRKRQYF - - TRBJ2-7 TRBV13
TGCAGCGTTGAGGCCCGGGGAGGACTAGCGGTTAGCTCCTACAATGAGCAGTTCTTC CSVEARGGLAVSSYNEQFF - TRBD2 TRBJ2-1 TRBV29-1
TGTGCCAGCAGTTCCGGGGGGACCTACGAGCAGTACTTC CASSSGGTYEQYF - TRBD2 TRBJ2-7 TRBV28
TGTGCCAGCAGCTTCGACAGGGGCGAGTCAGATACGCAGTATTTT CASSFDRGESDTQYF - TRBD1 TRBJ2-3 TRBV6-5
TGCGCCAGCAGCCAACAGGGGAACTACGAGCAGTACTTC CASSQQGNYEQYF - - TRBJ2-7 TRBV4-1
TGTGCCAGCAGTTTAAACAGGATGGAGGGCTACACCTTC CASSLNRMEGYTF - - TRBJ1-2 TRBV12-3/TRBV12-4
TGTGCCAGTAGCTCGGACAGGGTGAATCAGCCCCAGCATTTT CASSSDRVNQPQHF - TRBD1 TRBJ1-5 TRBV19
TGTGCCAGCAGTTCAACGGACGGCTGGACTACACAATACGAGCAGTACTTC CASSSTDGWTTQYEQYF - - TRBJ2-7 TRBV28
TGTGCCAGCAGCTTATTTAGCTCACCCCTCCACTTT CASSLFSSPLHF few - TRBJ1-6 TRBV7-2
TGTGCCAGCAGTTTATCGTGGGCGCCGGGACTAGCCGTTAAATACGAGCAGTACTTC CASSLSWAPGLAVKYEQYF - TRBD2 TRBJ2-7 TRBV27
TGTGCCAGCAGCACAGGAATTAGCAATCAGCCCCAGCATTTT CASSTGISNQPQHF - - TRBJ1-5 TRBV7-2
TGTGCCAGCAGCTCTGGACAGGGGCTGGGCTCTGGGGCCAACGTCCTGACTTTC CASSSGQGLGSGANVLTF - TRBD1 TRBJ2-6 TRBV5-4
TGTGCCTGGACCAACACCGGGGGGGAAGCTTTCTTT CAWTNTGGEAFF - - TRBJ1-1 TRBV30
TGCGCCAGCAGCCTTGAGGACAGATCCTCGTATGGCTACACCTTC CASSLEDRSSYGYTF once - TRBJ1-2 TRBV4-1
TGCGCCAGCAGCTCGGGACAGGGGGTGTCTGGAAACACCATATATTTT CASSSGQGVSGNTIYF - TRBD1 TRBJ1-3 TRBV5-1
TGTGCCACCAGCAGAGATCCCCCTAAAGCTAGCGGGAGGGGGGAGACCCAGTACTTC CATSRDPPKASGRGETQYF once TRBD2 TRBJ2-5 TRBV15
TGTGCCAGCAGCCATCCCGGGACAGGGGATCGGTCGCAAGAGACCCAGTACTTC CASSHPGTGDRSQETQYF - TRBD1 TRBJ2-5 TRBV7-9
TGTGCCACCAGTGATTTCGAAGCGGGCTTACACGAGCAGTACTTC CATSDFEAGLHEQYF - - TRBJ2-7 TRBV24-1
TGTGCCATCAGTGAGGGTTCGGGGACTGGTAATTTCAATGAGCAGTTCTTC CAISEGSGTGNFNEQFF - - TRBJ2-1 TRBV10-3
TGTGCCAGCAGCCCTTCTAGCGGGGGGGCACGCGAGCAGTTCTTC CASSPSSGGAREQFF - TRBD2 TRBJ2-1 TRBV9
TGTGCCAGCAGCCAAGTACTAACCTCCTACGAGCAGTACTTC CASSQVLTSYEQYF - - TRBJ2-7 TRBV3-1/TRBV3-2
TGTGCCAGCAGCTTAGGGTGGCTAGCGGATAGCTCCTACGAGCAGTACTTC CASSLGWLADSSYEQYF - TRBD2 TRBJ2-7 TRBV7-9
TGTGCCAGCAGTTTCTTAGCGGGAGGACCCTACAATGAGCAGTTCTTC CASSFLAGGPYNEQFF once TRBD2 TRBJ2-1 TRBV27
TGTGCCAGCAGCTTAAAAAGCGGGGGGTCCCAAGAGACCCAGTACTTC CASSLKSGGSQETQYF - TRBD2 TRBJ2-5 TRBV7-3
TGTGCCAGCAGCGTAGCGGGGGGGCCGAAGAATGAGCAGTTCTTC CASSVAGGPKNEQFF - TRBD2 TRBJ2-1 TRBV9
TGTGCCAGCAGCCCTACCCGGGAAAAACTGTTTTTT CASSPTREKLFF few - TRBJ1-4 TRBV7-9
TGTGCCAGCGCCTACCTCCGGGGGGCCGGGGACATTCAGTACTTC CASAYLRGAGDIQYF - - TRBJ2-4 TRBV28
TGTGCCAGCAGTGAAACAGGGGGCCCCACCGGGGAGCTGTTTTTT CASSETGGPTGELFF - TRBD1 TRBJ2-2 TRBV2